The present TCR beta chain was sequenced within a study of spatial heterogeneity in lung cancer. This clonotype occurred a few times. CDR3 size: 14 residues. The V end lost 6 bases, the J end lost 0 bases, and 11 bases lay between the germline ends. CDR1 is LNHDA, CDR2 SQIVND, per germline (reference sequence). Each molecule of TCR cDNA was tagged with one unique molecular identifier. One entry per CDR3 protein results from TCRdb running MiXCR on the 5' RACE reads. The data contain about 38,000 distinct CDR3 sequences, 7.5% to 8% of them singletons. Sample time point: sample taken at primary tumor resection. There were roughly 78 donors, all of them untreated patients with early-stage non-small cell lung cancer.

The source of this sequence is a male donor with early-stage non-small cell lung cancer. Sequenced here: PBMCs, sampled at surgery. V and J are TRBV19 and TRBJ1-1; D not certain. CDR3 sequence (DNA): TGTGCCAGTAGCCTCGTTACGGTGAACACTGAAGCTTTCTTT. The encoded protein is CASSLVTVNTEAFF.